Listed below are T cell receptor beta chains from one sample, sequenced in a study of T cell repertoires in cytomegalovirus infection. TCRdb used MiXCR to reprocess the reads, holding one entry per CDR3 protein. The data contain approximately 70,000 distinct CDR3 sequences, approximately 3.6% of them singletons. Sequencing was performed on PBMCs. These receptors came from a human donor in good health (CMV status not recorded). Some clones in this sample may be carry-over from other donors' samples. Both conserved end residues are part of each CDR3. D genes are given only for firm matches. Each size is once, few, many, or a class for an expanded clone.

d_call: TRBD1; clone_size: many; v_call: TRBV2; j_call: TRBJ1-5; cdr3_aa: CASSPQGSFTQPQHF; cdr3_nt: TGTGCCAGCAGTCCACAGGGGAGTTTCACTCAGCCCCAGCATTTT
d_call: TRBD1; clone_size: many; v_call: TRBV6-2/TRBV6-3; j_call: TRBJ2-7; cdr3_aa: CASSQTGTGGGEQYF; cdr3_nt: TGTGCCAGCAGTCAAACCGGGACAGGGGGCGGGGAGCAGTACTTC
d_call: .; clone_size: many; v_call: TRBV7-2; j_call: TRBJ1-2; cdr3_aa: CASRRWEYLGYTF; cdr3_nt: TGTGCCAGCAGGAGGTGGGAGTATCTTGGCTACACCTTC
d_call: .; clone_size: many; v_call: TRBV7-2; j_call: TRBJ2-5; cdr3_aa: CASSSPGRPETQYF; cdr3_nt: TGTGCCAGCAGCTCACCTGGCAGGCCAGAGACCCAGTACTTC
d_call: .; clone_size: many; v_call: TRBV6-2/TRBV6-3; j_call: TRBJ2-5; cdr3_aa: CASTWTTSWETQYF; cdr3_nt: TGTGCCAGCACTTGGACGACCTCGTGGGAGACCCAGTACTTC
d_call: .; clone_size: many; v_call: TRBV6-2/TRBV6-3; j_call: TRBJ2-1; cdr3_aa: CASSYLNYNEQFF; cdr3_nt: TGTGCCAGCAGTTACTTAAACTACAATGAGCAGTTCTTC
d_call: TRBD1; clone_size: many; v_call: TRBV7-2; j_call: TRBJ2-5; cdr3_aa: CASRRTGKETQYF; cdr3_nt: TGTGCCAGCAGAAGGACAGGGAAGGAGACCCAGTACTTC
d_call: .; clone_size: many; v_call: TRBV7-2; j_call: TRBJ2-5; cdr3_aa: CASSLTRDPNSETQYF; cdr3_nt: TGTGCCAGCAGCTTAACTCGGGACCCCAACTCTGAGACCCAGTACTTC
d_call: .; clone_size: many; v_call: TRBV7-2; j_call: TRBJ1-3; cdr3_aa: CASSLGGLYSGNTIYF; cdr3_nt: TGTGCCAGCAGCTTGGGAGGACTGTACTCTGGAAACACCATATATTTT
d_call: TRBD2; clone_size: many; v_call: TRBV7-2; j_call: TRBJ2-1; cdr3_aa: CASSMLAGVNDEQFF; cdr3_nt: TGTGCCAGCAGCATGTTAGCGGGGGTGAATGATGAGCAGTTCTTC
d_call: TRBD1; clone_size: many; v_call: TRBV25-1; j_call: TRBJ2-5; cdr3_aa: CASTFRGDRVPETQYF; cdr3_nt: TGTGCCAGCACCTTTAGAGGGGACAGGGTTCCCGAGACCCAGTACTTC